This entry lists 17 T cell receptor beta chains sequenced from one sample in a study of CD8+ T cells in alopecia areata. In each case, RNA was isolated and then reverse transcribed into cDNA as the sequencing template. The assay was immunoSEQ multiplex PCR, and TCRdb's table has in-frame clones only and misses some. This sample yields about 99,000 clones, of which roughly 50% are seen a single time; 8% to 10% belongs to the top ten. Sequenced: CD4+ T cells sorted from blood. These receptors were taken from a human donor in good health.

V and J are TRBV29-1 and TRBJ1-2; D is unclear. V shed 4 bases and J shed 4 bases, with 13 bases lying between them. The V gene's germline CDR1 is SQVTM and CDR2 ANQGSEA. The CDR3 has 13 residues. The chain's CDR3 is CSVGEPTRYGYTF. CDR3 sequence (DNA): TGCAGCGTTGGGGAACCCACCCGCTATGGCTACACCTTC.

This rearrangement joins TRBV5-1 to TRBJ2-3; the D is unclear. The CDR3 extends over 14 amino acids. Deletions cut 4 bases from V and 5 bases from J, with 14 bases between. The germline gives CDR1 SGHRS, CDR2 YFSETQ. The CDR3 bases are TGCGCCAGCAGCACCCCCGTGGCCAGAGATACGCAGTATTTT. It yields the protein CASSTPVARDTQYF.

This chain uses TRBV30 with TRBJ2-2, with D possibly called TRBD1 or TRBD2 (5 bases each). V was cut by 1 base and J by 1 base, with 10 bases left in between. Germline lookup yields CDR1 GTSNPN and CDR2 SVGIG (reference sequence). The CDR3 is 15 residues long. The CDR3 sequence: CAWSGGRGNTGELFF. CDR3 in DNA: TGTGCCTGGAGTGGGGGACGGGGGAACACCGGGGAGCTGTTTTTT.

The sample holds a few counts of this clone. The rearrangement uses TRBV6-6 and TRBJ1-4, with 8 bases matching TRBD1. CDR3 length: 16 amino acids. With 6 bases clipped from V and 3 bases from J, the junction kept 9 bases outside the gene matches. Looked up from germline, CDR1 is MNHNY and CDR2 is SVGAGI (reference sequence). The DNA for the CDR3 is TGTGCCAGCAGCCATAGACGGACAGGGTCTAATGAAAAACTGTTTTTT. This translates into CASSHRRTGSNEKLFF.

This chain uses TRBV19 with TRBJ2-6; the D is unclear. Germline values: CDR1 LNHDA, CDR2 SQIVND (reference sequence). With 5 bases removed from V and 4 bases from J, the gap between germline ends came to 9 bases. The length of the CDR3 is 14 residues. The CDR3 here is CASSASLGANVLTF. The CDR3 bases are TGTGCCAGTAGTGCCTCTTTGGGGGCCAACGTCCTGACTTTC.

The chain is built from TRBV5-6 and TRBJ1-1; D remains ambiguous. The CDR3 consists of 13 residues. Germline V lookup: CDR1 SGHDT, CDR2 YYEEEE. The V gene lost 1 base and the J gene lost 0 bases, with 4 bases spanning the gap. The CDR3 DNA follows: TGTGCCAGCAGCTTGCCGATGAACACTGAAGCTTTCTTT. This codes for CASSLPMNTEAFF.

This clone occurred once. The J gene is TRBJ2-5, the V gene TRBV9; 9 bases map to TRBD2. The junction had 10 bases not matched to a gene; V was cut back by 4 bases and J by 3 bases. This CDR3 region has 16 residues. Germline values: CDR1 SGDLS, CDR2 YYNGEE. In nucleotides, the CDR3 is TGTGCCAGCAGCCCGCGAGGACTAGCGCCCGAAGAGACCCAGTACTTC. It specifies CASSPRGLAPEETQYF.

The chain recombines TRBV29-1 with TRBJ1-1; 11 nucleotides match TRBD1. Germline CDR1 is SQVTM and CDR2 is ANQGSEA. V shed 6 bases and J 0 bases; nucleotides not matched to a gene: 12. The length of the CDR3 is 17 residues. This CDR3 is CSVKPGQGVGMNTEAFF. The DNA for the CDR3 is TGCAGCGTAAAACCGGGACAGGGGGTAGGTATGAACACTGAAGCTTTCTTT.

On this clone itself: The sample contains more than one DNA sequence encoding this CDR3. The rearrangement uses TRBV9 and TRBJ2-1; 7 positions match TRBD2. CDR1 and CDR2 (germline): SGDLS, YYNGEE. The CDR3 length is 15 residues. Trimming removed 4 bases from V and 1 base from J; junction bases left unmatched: 5. The CDR3 region has the DNA TGTGCCAGCAGCCCGAGACTAGCTTCCTACAATGAGCAGTTCTTC. Residues: CASSPRLASYNEQFF.

This clone came up a few times. J is TRBJ2-1 and V is TRBV18; a weak D match, TRBD1 (5 bases). The V gene lost 2 bases and the J gene lost 3 bases, with 11 bases spanning the gap. Germline V lookup: CDR1 KGHSH, CDR2 LQKENI. This CDR3 has 15 amino acids. In DNA, the CDR3 is TGTGCCAGCTCACCATCACAGGTGATCTACAATGAGCAGTTCTTC. Protein product: CASSPSQVIYNEQFF.

The V call is TRBV29-1, the J call TRBJ1-2; no definite D call. V gave up 7 bases and J gave up 5 bases, with 17 bases separating them. The germline V gene has CDR1 SQVTM and CDR2 ANQGSEA. The CDR3 runs 13 residues. In nucleotides, the CDR3 is TGCAGCGCCAGTGACGCCGCCGGGTATGGCTACACCTTC. It translates to CSASDAAGYGYTF.

This clone occurred once. The chain has TRBV5-1 and TRBJ2-1, with 9 bases lining up with TRBD2. This CDR3 is 15 amino acids long. Germline CDR1 is SGHRS and CDR2 is YFSETQ. Trimming took 0 bases from V and 5 from J; bases not matched to a gene: 3. As DNA, the CDR3 is TGCGCCAGCAGCTTGGTAGCGGGGGCCAACAATGAGCAGTTCTTC. It is translated as CASSLVAGANNEQFF.

The chain links TRBV5-1 to TRBJ2-5; D is ambiguous. Germline V CDR1 and CDR2: SGHRS, YFSETQ. The CDR3 extends over 13 amino acids. The V end lost 2 bases, the J end lost 5 bases, and 10 bases lay between the germline ends. The CDR3 is CASSLSPKETQYF. DNA of the CDR3: TGCGCCAGCAGCTTATCTCCTAAGGAGACCCAGTACTTC.

The V call is TRBV29-1, the J call TRBJ1-3, with 8 bases identical to TRBD1. The CDR3 sequence is 14 residues long. V lost 8 bases, J lost 4 bases, and 10 bases stayed unmatched. Germline V lookup: CDR1 SQVTM, CDR2 ANQGSEA. The CDR3 nucleotides read TGCAGCATCCGGACAGGGATAGACGGAAACACCATATATTTT. Residues: CSIRTGIDGNTIYF.

The chain carries TRBV5-6 and TRBJ2-6; D unresolved. V was pared by 4 bases and J by 1 base, with 12 bases between. This CDR3 is built from 16 residues. Germline-derived CDR1 and CDR2 are SGHDT and YYEEEE. CDR3 loop: CASSLTLFSGANVLTF. The CDR3 bases are TGTGCCAGCAGCCTCACCCTCTTTTCTGGGGCCAACGTCCTGACTTTC. The variable domain in full, completed from reference TRBV5-6 and TRBJ2-6, reads DAGVTQSPTHLIKTRGQQVTLRCSPKSGHDTVSWYQQALGQGPQFIFQYYEEEERQRGNFPDRFSGHQFPNYSSELNVNALLLGDSALYLCASSLTLFSGANVLTFGAGSRLTVL.

The gene calls are TRBV29-1 and TRBJ2-7, with D perhaps TRBD1 (8 bases). Trimming removed 6 bases from V and 0 bases from J, with 18 bases in between. The CDR3 sequence is 15 residues long. Germline-derived CDR1 and CDR2 are SQVTM and ANQGSEA. The CDR3 sequence is CSVGSQGGNSYEQYF. DNA of the CDR3: TGCAGCGTAGGATCACAGGGGGGGAACTCCTACGAGCAGTACTTC.

This sequence joins TRBV27 and TRBJ1-1, with D unclear. V was pared by 4 bases and J by 0 bases, with 9 bases between. Germline loops: CDR1 MNHEY, CDR2 SMNVEV (reference sequence). The CDR3 contains 14 residues. CDR3 amino acids: CASSWSRLNTEAFF. CDR3 coding DNA: TGTGCCAGCAGTTGGAGCCGTCTGAACACTGAAGCTTTCTTT.